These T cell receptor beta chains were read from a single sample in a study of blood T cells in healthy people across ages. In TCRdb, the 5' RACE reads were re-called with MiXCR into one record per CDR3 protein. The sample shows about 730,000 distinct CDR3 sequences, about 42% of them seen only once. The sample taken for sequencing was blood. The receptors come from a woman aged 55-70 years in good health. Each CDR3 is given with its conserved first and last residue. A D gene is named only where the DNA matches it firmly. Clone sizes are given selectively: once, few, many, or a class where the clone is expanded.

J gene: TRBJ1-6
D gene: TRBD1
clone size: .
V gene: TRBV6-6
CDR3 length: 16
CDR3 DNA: TGTGCCAGCAGTTTTGACAGGGCCGGTAGTAATTCACCCCTCCACTTT
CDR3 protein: CASSFDRAGSNSPLHF

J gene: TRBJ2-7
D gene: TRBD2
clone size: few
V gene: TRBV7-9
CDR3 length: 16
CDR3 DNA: TGTGCCAGCAGCTTACTCGGGACTAGCGGGAACTACGAGCAGTACTTC
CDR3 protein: CASSLLGTSGNYEQYF

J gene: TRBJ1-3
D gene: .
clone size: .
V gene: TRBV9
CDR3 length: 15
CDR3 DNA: TGTGCCAGCAGCGTAGCTCCAGACTCTGGAAACACCATATATTTT
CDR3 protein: CASSVAPDSGNTIYF

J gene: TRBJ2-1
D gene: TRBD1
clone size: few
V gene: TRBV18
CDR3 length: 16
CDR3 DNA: TGTGCCAGCTCTTCCTCAGGGGGAATGGGCAACAATGAGCAGTTCTTC
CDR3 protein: CASSSSGGMGNNEQFF

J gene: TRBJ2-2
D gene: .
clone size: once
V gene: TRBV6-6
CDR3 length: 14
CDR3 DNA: TGTGCCAGCAGCCCAGGTGGTTTCGGCGGGGAGCTGTTTTTT
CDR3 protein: CASSPGGFGGELFF

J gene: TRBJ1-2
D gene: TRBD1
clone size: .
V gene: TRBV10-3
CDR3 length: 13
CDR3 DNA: TGTGCCATCAGGGAAGACAGGGGAAATGGCTACACCTTC
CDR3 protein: CAIREDRGNGYTF

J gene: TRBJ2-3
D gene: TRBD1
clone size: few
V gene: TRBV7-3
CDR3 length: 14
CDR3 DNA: TGTGCCAGCAGCCCCGGACAGGAATCAGATACGCAGTATTTT
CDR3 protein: CASSPGQESDTQYF

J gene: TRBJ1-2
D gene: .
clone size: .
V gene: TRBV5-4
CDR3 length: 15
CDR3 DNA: TGTGCCAGCAGCTTCCCTTCCGAGGAGAACTATGGCTACACCTTC
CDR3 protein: CASSFPSEENYGYTF

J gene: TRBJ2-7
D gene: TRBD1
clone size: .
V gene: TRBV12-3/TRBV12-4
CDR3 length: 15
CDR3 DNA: TGTGCCAGCATCCCCGGGACAGGGGAAAGCTACGAGCAGTACTTC
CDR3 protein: CASIPGTGESYEQYF

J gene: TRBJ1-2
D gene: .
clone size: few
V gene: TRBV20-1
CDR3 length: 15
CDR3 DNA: TGCAGTGCTAGAGATCTGAGCAGGACTAACTATGGCTACACCTTC
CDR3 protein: CSARDLSRTNYGYTF

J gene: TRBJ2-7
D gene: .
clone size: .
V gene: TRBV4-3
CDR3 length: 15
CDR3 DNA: TGCGCCAGCAGCCAAGGTGCCGGTTGGACCTACGAGCAGTACTTC
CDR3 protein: CASSQGAGWTYEQYF

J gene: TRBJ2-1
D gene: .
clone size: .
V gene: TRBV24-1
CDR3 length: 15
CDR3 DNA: TGTGCCACCAGTGATGCCCGACCTACACAGAGTGAGCAGTTCTTC
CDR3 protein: CATSDARPTQSEQFF

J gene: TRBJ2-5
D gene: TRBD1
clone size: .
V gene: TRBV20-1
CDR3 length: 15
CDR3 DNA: TGCAGTGCGACCCGGACGGGACAGCCCCAAGAGGCCCAGTACTTC
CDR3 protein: CSATRTGQPQEAQYF

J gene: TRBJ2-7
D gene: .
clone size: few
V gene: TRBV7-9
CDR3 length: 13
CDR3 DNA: TGTGCCAGCAGCCTCGGTGAACTTGGGGAGCAGTACTTC
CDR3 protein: CASSLGELGEQYF

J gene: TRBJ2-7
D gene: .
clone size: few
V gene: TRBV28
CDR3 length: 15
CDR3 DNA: TGTGCCAGCAGTTTATTTAGCATAACACCCTACGAGCAGTACTTC
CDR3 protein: CASSLFSITPYEQYF

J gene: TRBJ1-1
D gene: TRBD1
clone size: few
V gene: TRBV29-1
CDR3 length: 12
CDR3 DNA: TGCAGCGTGGGACAGGGGGACACTGAAGCTTTCTTT
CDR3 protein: CSVGQGDTEAFF

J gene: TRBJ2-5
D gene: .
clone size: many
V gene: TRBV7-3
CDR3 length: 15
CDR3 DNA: TGTGCCAGCAGCCCGAACGGACGGGGTGGGGAGACCCAGTACTTC
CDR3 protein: CASSPNGRGGETQYF

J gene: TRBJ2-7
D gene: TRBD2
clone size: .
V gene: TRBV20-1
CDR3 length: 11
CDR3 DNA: TGCAGTGCTGGACTAGCCTCCGAGCAGTACTTC
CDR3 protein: CSAGLASEQYF

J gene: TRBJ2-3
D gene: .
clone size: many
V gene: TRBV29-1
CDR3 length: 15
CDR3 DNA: TGCAGCGTTGAAGATACCCACCGTCCCGGAGATACGCAGTATTTT
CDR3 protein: CSVEDTHRPGDTQYF

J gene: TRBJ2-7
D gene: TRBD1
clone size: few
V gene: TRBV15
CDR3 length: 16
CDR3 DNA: TGTGCCACCAGCAGAGCTCCGGGACAGGAGGGCTACGAGCAGTACTTC
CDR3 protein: CATSRAPGQEGYEQYF

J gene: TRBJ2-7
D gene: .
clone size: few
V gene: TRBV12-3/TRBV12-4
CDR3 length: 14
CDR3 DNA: TGTGCCAGCAGTCCCAGAGGCAGGTTCTACGAGCAGTACTTC
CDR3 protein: CASSPRGRFYEQYF

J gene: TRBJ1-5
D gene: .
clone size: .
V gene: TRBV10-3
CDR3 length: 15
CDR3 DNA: TGTGCCATCAGTGAGTCAGGTAGTTCGGGTCAGCCCCAGCATTTT
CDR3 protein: CAISESGSSGQPQHF

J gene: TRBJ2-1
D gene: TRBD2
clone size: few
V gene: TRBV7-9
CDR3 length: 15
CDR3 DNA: TGTGCCAGCAGCTTAGCAAGCGGGATGGCCAATGAGCAGTTCTTC
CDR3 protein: CASSLASGMANEQFF

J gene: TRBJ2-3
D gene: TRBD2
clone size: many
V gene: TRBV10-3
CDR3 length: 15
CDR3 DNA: TGTGCCATCAGTGAGCTGGCGGGAGGGACAAATACGCAGTATTTT
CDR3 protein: CAISELAGGTNTQYF

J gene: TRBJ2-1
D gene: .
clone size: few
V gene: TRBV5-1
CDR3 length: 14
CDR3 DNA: TGCGCCAGCAGCTTGGGCTCCAGAAACAATGAGCAGTTCTTC
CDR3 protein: CASSLGSRNNEQFF

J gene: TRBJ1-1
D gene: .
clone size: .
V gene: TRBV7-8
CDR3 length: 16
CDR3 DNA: TGTGCCAGCAGCTTAGTGGGAGCACACATGAACACTGAAGCTTTCTTT
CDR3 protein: CASSLVGAHMNTEAFF

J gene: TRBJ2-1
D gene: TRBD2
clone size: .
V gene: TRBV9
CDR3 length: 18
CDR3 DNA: TGTGCCAGCAGCGCGGGAGGGGACCTAAGAGGCCCATTCAATGAGCAGTTCTTC
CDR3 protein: CASSAGGDLRGPFNEQFF

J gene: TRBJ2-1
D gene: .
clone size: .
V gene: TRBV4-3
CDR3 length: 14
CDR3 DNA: TGCGCCAGCAGCCAAGATGAGGAGGGAGTAGAGCAGTTCTTC
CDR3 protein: CASSQDEEGVEQFF

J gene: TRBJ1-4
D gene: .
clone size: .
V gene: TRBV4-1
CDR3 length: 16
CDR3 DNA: TGCGCCAGCAGCCAAGAGAGAACAAGGACTAATGAAAAACTGTTTTTT
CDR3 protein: CASSQERTRTNEKLFF

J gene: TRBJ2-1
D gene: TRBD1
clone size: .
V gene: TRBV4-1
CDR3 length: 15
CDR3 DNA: TGCGCCAGCAGCCCACGGGACAGGGTCCCACATGAGCAGTTCTTC
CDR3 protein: CASSPRDRVPHEQFF

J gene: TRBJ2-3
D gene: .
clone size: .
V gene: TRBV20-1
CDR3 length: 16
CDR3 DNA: TGCAGTGCTAGAGATTTCCAGCATGCTGGCACAGATACGCAGTATTTT
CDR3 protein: CSARDFQHAGTDTQYF

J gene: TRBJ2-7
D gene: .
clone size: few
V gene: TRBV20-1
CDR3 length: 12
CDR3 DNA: TGCAGTGCTTCCAGAGGGGAATACGAGCAGTACTTC
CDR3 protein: CSASRGEYEQYF

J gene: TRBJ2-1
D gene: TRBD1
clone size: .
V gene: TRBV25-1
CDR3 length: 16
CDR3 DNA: TGTGCCAGCAGTGACTCCCTACAGAGCCAGGGGGAGACCCAGTTCTTC
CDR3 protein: CASSDSLQSQGETQFF

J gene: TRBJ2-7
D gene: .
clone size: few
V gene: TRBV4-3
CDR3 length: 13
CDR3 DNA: TGCGCCAGCAGCCAAGATACCTACAATGAGCAGTACTTC
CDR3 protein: CASSQDTYNEQYF

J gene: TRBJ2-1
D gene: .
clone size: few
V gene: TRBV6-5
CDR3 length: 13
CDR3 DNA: TGTGCCAGCAGTTACGAGGGCTACAATGAGCAGTTCTTC
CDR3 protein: CASSYEGYNEQFF

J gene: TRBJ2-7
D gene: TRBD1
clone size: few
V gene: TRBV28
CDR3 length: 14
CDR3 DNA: TGTGCCAGCTGCTACTCAGGGGGTTGCTACGAGCAGTACTTC
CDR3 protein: CASCYSGGCYEQYF

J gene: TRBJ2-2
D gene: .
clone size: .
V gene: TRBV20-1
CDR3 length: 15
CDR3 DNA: TGCAGTGCCCATTCCCCCGCTTGGAACACCGGGGAGCTGTTTTTT
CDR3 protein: CSAHSPAWNTGELFF